The rows below give T cell receptor beta chains drawn from one sample of a study of blood T cell repertoires in COVID-19. Clones were sequenced by immunoSEQ multiplex PCR, and TCRdb holds only the in-frame ones, with some missing. The table lists 200,000 to 250,000 clones, roughly 83% of them singletons. Sequenced input: peripheral blood. The receptors originated from a man older than 75 with acute or convalescent COVID-19. Each CDR3 is given with its conserved first and last residue. D genes are given only for firm matches. The size field is filled for only some rows; it gives once, few, many or a size class.

J	D	size	V	DNA	CDR3
TRBJ1-2	TRBD1	once	TRBV20-1	TGCAGTGCTCGTGGGGCAGGGGGGTCTAGTGGCTACACCTTC	CSARGAGGSSGYTF
TRBJ1-4	-	once	TRBV7-9	TGTGCCAGCAGCCCTCAGGGGTTCTTGGAAAAACTGTTTTTT	CASSPQGFLEKLFF
TRBJ1-1	TRBD1	-	TRBV2	TGTGCCAGTCGTTACAGGGGCCTGAACACTGAAGCTTTCTTT	CASRYRGLNTEAFF
TRBJ2-2	-	-	TRBV5-1	TGCGCCAGCAGCGGGGACACCTCGAACACCGGGGAGCTGTTTTTT	CASSGDTSNTGELFF
TRBJ1-1	-	-	TRBV5-4	TGTGCCAGCAGCCCTGGGCCGTTAGGGGGTACAGCTTTCTTT	CASSPGPLGGTAFF
TRBJ1-2	TRBD1	-	TRBV19	TGTGCCAGTAGCCCCAGGGGGCTTGGCTATGGCTACACCTTC	CASSPRGLGYGYTF
TRBJ1-1	-	few	TRBV19	TGTGCCAGTAGTATAGACCGAGGACACCACGGAGCTTTCTTT	CASSIDRGHHGAFF
TRBJ2-2	TRBD2	-	TRBV5-1	TGCGCCAGCAGCCCACTAGCGGGGGGTAACACCGGGGAGCTGTTTTTT	CASSPLAGGNTGELFF
TRBJ1-1	-	-	TRBV5-1	TGCGCCAGCAGCCCACGGACGGGAAACACTGAAGCTTTCTTT	CASSPRTGNTEAFF
TRBJ1-5	-	-	TRBV6-6	TGTGCCAGCAGTTACGGGGGGGGCGGGCAGCCCCAGCATTTT	CASSYGGGGQPQHF
TRBJ2-4	-	-	TRBV28	TGTGCCAGCACCAACCAAGCCCGACTAGCCAAAAACATTCAGTACTTC	CASTNQARLAKNIQYF
TRBJ1-2	-	-	TRBV23-1	TGCGCCAGCAGTCAATCGATTGGCGAAGGGGCTCATGTCTATGGCTACACCTTC	CASSQSIGEGAHVYGYTF
TRBJ2-7	-	-	TRBV5-8	TGTGCCAGCAGCTTTAGATACGAGCAGTACTTC	CASSFRYEQYF
TRBJ2-7	-	-	TRBV5-1	TGCGCCAGCAGCTTCCAGGGAGGTGGGTACGAGCAGTACTTC	CASSFQGGGYEQYF
TRBJ2-7	TRBD1	-	TRBV10-3	TGTGCCATCAGCGGACAGGGTCACGAGCAGTACTTC	CAISGQGHEQYF
TRBJ1-4	TRBD1	-	TRBV18	TGTGCCAGCTCACCACTATCCGGGACAGTTAATGAAAAACTGTTTTTT	CASSPLSGTVNEKLFF
TRBJ1-6	TRBD1	-	TRBV9	TGTGCCAGCAGACGGGACAGGGTTAATTCACCCCTCCACTTT	CASRRDRVNSPLHF
TRBJ2-3	-	-	TRBV6-4	TGTGCCAGCAGCTACAGGGATAGGAACACAGATACGCAGTATTTT	CASSYRDRNTDTQYF
TRBJ1-2	-	-	TRBV5-1	TGCGCCAGCAGCTATGGGGGGGACTATGGCTACACCTTC	CASSYGGDYGYTF
TRBJ1-2	TRBD1	-	TRBV5-1	TGCGCCAGCAGCCTAGTCCCGGGACAGGTTTATGGCTACACCTTC	CASSLVPGQVYGYTF
TRBJ2-7	-	-	TRBV19	TGTGCCAGTAGCGAAACTAGATCCTACGAGCAGTACTTC	CASSETRSYEQYF
TRBJ1-2	-	few	TRBV5-8	TGTGCCAGCAGCTTCGGAGGGAGCGGCTACACCTTC	CASSFGGSGYTF
TRBJ1-2	-	few	TRBV4-1	TGCGCCAGCAGCCAAGGAGATAGAGATGGCTACACCTTC	CASSQGDRDGYTF
TRBJ1-6	-	-	TRBV18	TGTGCCAGCTCACCCTACACAGGAGAATCCCTCCACTTT	CASSPYTGESLHF
TRBJ2-7	TRBD1	-	TRBV11-2	TGTGCCAGCAGCTTAGTCCCAGGGACAGGGGTCTACGAGCAGTACTTC	CASSLVPGTGVYEQYF
TRBJ2-2	TRBD2	-	TRBV4-1	TGCGCCAGCAGCCAAGGTTTAGCGGGGGCCCCGAGAGGGACCGGGGAGCTGTTTTTT	CASSQGLAGAPRGTGELFF
TRBJ2-7	TRBD2	-	TRBV15	TGTGCCACCAGCAGCCTGCGACTAGCGGATTCCTACGAGCAGTACTTC	CATSSLRLADSYEQYF
TRBJ1-6	-	-	TRBV6-4	TGTGCCAGCAGAGATAGCTCCTATAATTCACCCCTCCACTTT	CASRDSSYNSPLHF
TRBJ2-3	TRBD1	-	TRBV2	TGTGCCAGCAGTCCAGGGGGTTCAGATACGCAGTATTTT	CASSPGGSDTQYF
TRBJ2-7	-	-	TRBV28	TGTGCCAGCAGTTTACGGTCCGAGTTCCACCTTCGACAGTTCATCTTCTCCTACGAGCAGTACTTC	CASSLRSEFHLRQFIFSYEQYF
TRBJ2-7	TRBD1	-	TRBV2	TGTGCCAGCAGGGACAGGGGCTTTTCCTACGAGCAGTACTTC	CASRDRGFSYEQYF